The following is a TCR beta chain sequence with its context. This entry is derived from a study of blood T cell repertoires in COVID-19. Study in general: Researchers got acute and convalescent COVID-19 samples from the United States, Italy and Spain.

The authors' processing: Nucleated cell counts were estimated from reference gene primer amplification. Clones were sequenced by immunoSEQ multiplex PCR, and TCRdb holds only the in-frame ones, with some missing. The V and J calls and clone size come from that table; D and trimming were worked out from the DNA. The sample records 300,000 to 450,000 clones, about 88% being singletons. Participants had their cohort set by participant-reported clinical history. This receptor was identified in a woman in her 30s who had recovered from COVID-19. The sample comprised PBMCs or T cells enriched from blood (not recorded which).

The CDR3 nucleotides read TGTGCCAGCAGTCCCAACAGGGGGCGTTACACCGGGGAGCTGTTTTTT. Amino acids: CASSPNRGRYTGELFF. The chain employs TRBV28 and TRBJ2-2; 9 nucleotides agree with TRBD1. The CDR3 is made up of 16 amino acids. Germline-derived CDR1 and CDR2 are MDHEN and SYDVKM. Trimming took 5 bases from V and 3 from J; bases not matched to a gene: 7.